This T cell receptor (beta chain) stems from a study of control samples from healthy donors and cancer patients. Clones were read by immunoSEQ multiplex PCR, and TCRdb kept only the in-frame ones, dropping some. The profile covers 150,000 to 200,000 clones, with around nine tenths appearing a single time and 1.1% to 1.5% taken by the ten largest. V lost 4 bases to trimming and J lost 5 bases, with 15 bases between them. The CDR3 consists of 15 residues. Germline V gene data show CDR1 as MDHEN and CDR2 as SYDVKM. Input material: blood. This TCR derives from a young man in good health. The V gene is TRBV28, the J gene TRBJ2-1; the D gene is possibly TRBD1 (6 bases). The chain's CDR3 is CASSSNRVGDNEQFF. The CDR3 DNA reads as TGTGCCAGCAGTTCCAACAGGGTAGGTGACAATGAGCAGTTCTTC.